The 10 T cell receptor beta chains below come from one sample, sequenced in a study of response to subunit inactivated influenza vaccine. TCRdb called the RT-PCR reads again in MiXCR, with one record for every CDR3 protein. The sample consists of approximately 530,000 distinct CDR3 sequences, 7.6% of them appearing once. This specimen consisted of PBMCs from blood, obtained less than 30 months after vaccination. The receptors come from a man in his fifties or sixties who received an inactivated influenza vaccine.

In this sample, this clonotype turned up a few times. The chain carries TRBV6-2 or TRBV6-3 and TRBJ2-1; 13 nucleotides match TRBD2. The CDR3 consists of 21 residues. Germline CDR1 is MNHEY and CDR2 is SVGEGT. With 0 bases clipped from V and 7 bases from J, the junction kept 18 bases outside the gene matches. CDR3 in DNA: TGTGCCAGCAGTTACTCGATCGCCGGGACTAGCGGGATGCCCACCAAAAATGAGCAGTTCTTC. Translation gives CASSYSIAGTSGMPTKNEQFF.

The rearrangement joins TRBV9 to TRBJ1-1, with 12 bases identical to TRBD1. This CDR3 has 22 amino acids. After removal of 3 bases from V and 1 base from J, the junction contained 22 bases not matched to a gene. CDR1 is SGDLS and CDR2 is YYNGEE in the germline V gene. This CDR3 is CASSARPVGQGAMGWANTEAFF. In DNA, the CDR3 is TGTGCCAGCAGCGCAAGACCTGTGGGACAGGGGGCAATGGGTTGGGCGAACACTGAAGCTTTCTTT.

This chain connects TRBV6-2 or TRBV6-3 to TRBJ2-7; D gene unclear. CDR1 is MNHEY and CDR2 is SVGEGT in the germline V gene. With 2 bases removed from V and 3 bases from J, the gap between germline ends came to 8 bases. The CDR3 consists of 13 residues. This chain's CDR3 is CASSYEADYEQYF. The CDR3 DNA sequence: TGTGCCAGCAGTTACGAGGCTGACTACGAGCAGTACTTC.

This clonotype turned up a few times. The chain uses TRBV7-2 and TRBJ1-6, with TRBD1 identical over 7 bases. Germline CDR1 and CDR2: SGHTA and FQGNSA. The CDR3 covers 12 residues. V lost 2 bases, J lost 14 bases, and 3 bases stayed unmatched. The CDR3 DNA sequence: TGTGCCAGCAGCTTACCAGGGGGGTCCCTCCACTTT. This translates into CASSLPGGSLHF.

This clonotype was counted many times. This chain connects TRBV7-9 to TRBJ2-3; tentative D call: TRBD2 (6 bases). This CDR3 has 15 amino acids. V lost 5 bases and J lost 4, with 16 bases in between. CDR1 and CDR2 from the germline V gene are SEHNR and FQNEAQ (reference sequence). In nucleotides, the CDR3 is TGTGCCAGCAGCCCGACTAGGGGAATGGCAGATACGCAGTATTTT. Protein: CASSPTRGMADTQYF.

In its sample, this clonotype was seen many times. The rearrangement joins TRBV20-1 to TRBJ2-1, with 9 bases identical to TRBD1. Per the germline V gene, CDR1 is DFQATT and CDR2 is SNEGSKA (reference sequence). The CDR3 runs to 12 residues. Trimming at V came to 7 bases and at J to 9 bases, leaving 7 bases not matched to a gene. CDR3 region: CSVGQGSREQFF. DNA of the CDR3: TGCAGTGTCGGACAGGGGAGTCGTGAGCAGTTCTTC.

The chain is built from TRBV20-1 and TRBJ2-1; 11 nucleotides agree with TRBD2. V shed 1 base and J 9 bases; nucleotides not matched to a gene: 8. Germline V gene data show CDR1 as DFQATT and CDR2 as SNEGSKA (reference sequence). CDR3 length: 15 residues. For the CDR3, the DNA is TGCAGTGCTAGAGCCATCCTAGCGGGAGGAGGTGAGCAGTTCTTC. Translating it yields CSARAILAGGGEQFF.

A few counts support this clonotype. V and J are TRBV7-2 and TRBJ2-4; D uncertain. Deletions cut 5 bases from V and 8 bases from J, with 10 bases between. Germline V gene sequence: CDR1 SGHTA, CDR2 FQGNSA. CDR3 size: 12 residues. The DNA of the CDR3 is TGTGCCAGCAGCCAAACGAGATACATTCAGTACTTC. Amino acid sequence: CASSQTRYIQYF.

The rearrangement joins TRBV20-1 to TRBJ1-6; a possible D gene is TRBD1 (5 bases). This CDR3 is 12 amino acids long. Germline V lookup: CDR1 DFQATT, CDR2 SNEGSKA (reference sequence). Deletions cut 3 bases from V and 6 bases from J, with 6 bases between. The CDR3 DNA sequence: TGCAGTGCTAGTGACAGTAATTCACCCCTCCACTTT. It encodes CSASDSNSPLHF.

This clonotype was counted only a few times. The CDR3 protein is CSVTGGNTGELFF. CDR3 nucleotide sequence: TGCAGTGTTACGGGAGGGAACACCGGGGAGCTGTTTTTT. This chain joins TRBV20-1 and TRBJ2-2; TRBD2 matches at 7 bases. This CDR3 has 13 residues. Germline trimming cut 7 bases from V and 1 base from J; bases unmatched to any gene: 3. Germline assignment: CDR1 DFQATT and CDR2 SNEGSKA (reference sequence).